This record concerns one T cell receptor (beta chain) sequence. This table comes from immunoSEQ multiplex PCR, and its TCRdb copy is limited to in-frame clones, with some not included. Of 35,000 to 45,000 clones in the sample, over 65% were seen once. This entry comes from a study of early stage breast cancer tumors. CDR1 SNHLY and CDR2 FYNNEI come from the germline V gene. Trimming shortened V by 7 bases and J by 2 bases, and 9 bases separated the two germline ends. This CDR3 has 12 residues. The chain is built from TRBV2 and TRBJ2-7; D gene uncertain. Sample: blood. The receptor comes from a person between 55 and 69 years old with breast cancer. In DNA, the CDR3 is TGTGCCAGCAAGGCCAGGACCTACGAGCAGTACTTC. Its translation is CASKARTYEQYF.